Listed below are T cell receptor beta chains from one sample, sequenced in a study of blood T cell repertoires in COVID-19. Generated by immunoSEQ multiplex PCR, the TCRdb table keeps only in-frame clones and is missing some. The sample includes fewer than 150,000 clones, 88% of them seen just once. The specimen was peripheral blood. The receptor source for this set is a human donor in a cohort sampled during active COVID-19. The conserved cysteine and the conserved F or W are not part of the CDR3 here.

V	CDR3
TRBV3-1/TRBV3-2	ASSHNPSSYEQY
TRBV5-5	ASSWGQGTVDGYT
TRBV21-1	ASSAVWDRHPEAF
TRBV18	ASSPPWQGAQSPLH
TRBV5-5	ASSSDTGNTIY
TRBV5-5	ASSLTAASYNEQF
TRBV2	ASSGTGYLDTGELF
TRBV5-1	ASSLSRTYNEQF
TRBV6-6	ASSYLLDFSNQPQH
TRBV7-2	ASSLAGTSNYGYT
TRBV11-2	ASSLDGTSEETQY
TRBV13	ASSNLDRGSSYEQY
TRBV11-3	ASSRQGSGTQY
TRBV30	ASNRGTEAF
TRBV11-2	ASSKPGVPYEQY
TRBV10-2	ASSGAPTGELF
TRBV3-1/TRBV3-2	ASSQGDRGRNGYT
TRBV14	ASSKLDRGPLTDTQY
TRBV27	ASSPSGTSGYNEQF
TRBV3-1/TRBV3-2	ASSPSLTYGYT
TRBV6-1	ASSEGGLTNEKLF
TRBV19	ASSKGNQETQY
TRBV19	ASRLMQGHQPQH
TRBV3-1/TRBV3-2	ASSQAGLAGVETQY
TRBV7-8	ASSPAGVWQETQY
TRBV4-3	ASSQAPSPEKLF
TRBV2	ASSTGGVYNSPLH
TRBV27	ASSLDSMTEAF
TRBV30	AWSRTGDNQPQH
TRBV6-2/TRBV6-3	ASSYSGGTLRTDTQY
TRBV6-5	ASTRTRPDTGELF
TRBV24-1	ATEGQGGQYEQY
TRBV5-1	ASSSGTVNTGELF
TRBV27	ASSRTVVYNEQF
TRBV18	ASSTGTGAYNEQF
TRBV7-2	ASSRRQGAITDTQY
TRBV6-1	ASSGGGAYQNTEAF
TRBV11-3	ASSPGLAGGSNTGELF
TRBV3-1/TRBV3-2	ASSDQTSGGARGADTQY
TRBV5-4	ASSLGGPSYNEQF
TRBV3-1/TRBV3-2	ASSQDTEASGVTDTQY
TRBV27	ASSLGGGNTEAF
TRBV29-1	SVAMLPLGYGYT
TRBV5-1	ASSETNRGYGYT
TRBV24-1	ATSDGTQGEQPQH
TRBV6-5	ASRARQGPYNEQF
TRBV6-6	ASSLDSKLF
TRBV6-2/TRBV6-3	ASSYSPLAGGYEQY
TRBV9	ASSVSPGQGQETQY
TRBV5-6	ASSLGRGRGQPQH
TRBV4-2	ASSQDLASPTSTDTQY
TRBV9	ASSRGGEAYEQY
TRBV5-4	ASSSDRQASTYEQY
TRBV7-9	ASSFWTENTEAF